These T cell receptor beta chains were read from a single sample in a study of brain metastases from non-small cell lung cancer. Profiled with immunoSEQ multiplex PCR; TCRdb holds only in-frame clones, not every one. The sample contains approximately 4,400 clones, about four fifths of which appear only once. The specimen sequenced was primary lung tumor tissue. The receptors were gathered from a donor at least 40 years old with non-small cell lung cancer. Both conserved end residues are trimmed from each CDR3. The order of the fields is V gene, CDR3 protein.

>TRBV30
AWVERRISTNYGYT
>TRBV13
ASSPAGRMNTEAF
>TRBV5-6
ASSSGLVGEKLF
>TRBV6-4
ASSDPPGTQY
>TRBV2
ASSSTGAMNTEAF
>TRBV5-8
ASSPYNLKLQF
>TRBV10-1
ASSESGRTYEQF
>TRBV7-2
ASSPGTVEGEKLF
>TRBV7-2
ASSFPERDTQY
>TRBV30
AWSPGLIGNTIY
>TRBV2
ASSQGNNSPLH
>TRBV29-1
SVAAGYTEAF
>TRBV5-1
ASSWTGTGNEQF
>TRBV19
ASIGQGRYGYT
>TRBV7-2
ASSLVVFSGELF
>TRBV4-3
ASSPLRDTEAF